The source of this T cell receptor beta chain is a study of blood T cell repertoires in COVID-19. Data came from immunoSEQ multiplex PCR; TCRdb stores just in-frame clones and leaves some out. The sample gives about 87,000 clones, roughly 88% of which show up once; under 3.5% is in the top ten. Trimming cost V 4 bases and J 4 bases, with 8 bases left between them. Germline V gene sequence: CDR1 SGHKS, CDR2 YYEKEE (reference sequence). This CDR3 spans 12 amino acids. V is TRBV5-5 and J is TRBJ1-2; D unclear. Material: peripheral blood. The source is a woman aged 80 or over with COVID-19, enrolled during active disease. CDR3 residues: CASSLASYGYTF. The CDR3 nucleotides are TGTGCCAGCAGCCTGGCCAGCTATGGCTACACCTTC. Based on the CDR3 plus reference TRBV5-5 and TRBJ1-2, the full variable domain is DAGVTQSPTHLIKTRGQQVTLRCSPISGHKSVSWYQQVLGQGPQFIFQYYEKEERGRGNFPDRFSARQFPNYSSELNVNALLLGDSALYLCASSLASYGYTFGSGTRLTVV.